Described below is a single T cell receptor beta chain sequence and its context. It has no known antigen specificity. No base quality information exists; no much larger clone differs at one position. The data originate from a study of cytomegalovirus exposure and HLA in healthy donors (dated by TCRdb to about 2017). Describing the broader study: An earlier analysis of some 600 of the donors reported 250 to 300 Gb of sequence data and around 110 million unique TCR beta sequences obtained from around 190 million T cells. Because of strong linkage in the cohort, roughly five DR-DQ haplotypes were treated as single units for association and clustering. The aim of the study was to test whether cataloging public T cell receptors could identify signatures of past pathogen exposure. All discovery cohort repertoires had been generated on a single sequencing platform. Donor age, sex, ethnicity and CMV serostatus were compiled together with the repertoire data. To predict cytomegalovirus infection status, the study brought together high-throughput TCR immunosequencing, statistical association of individual TCRs with disease status, and machine learning. An earlier analysis of approximately 580 of the donors used high-throughput TCR beta sequencing to judge whether each TCR beta V gene segment behaved as functional or pseudogenic. HLA typing covered class I and class II loci at four-digit resolution. The number of typed donors differed by locus: roughly 629-640 for A, B, C, DRB1 and DQB1; approximately 520 for DQA1; approximately 610 for DPA1; and about 450 for DPB1. An early release that covered fewer than 750 HLA-typed donors contained around 300 gigabases of sequencing data and 80 million or so unique TCR sequences. A later genetic analysis took genome-wide SNP genotypes for about three fifths of the roughly 670 donors and used that subset as a discovery cohort. In addition to the first cohort of 666 subjects, a separate validation cohort of approximately 130 different subjects was used. The later analysis used no new phenotypic data to find candidate immune exposures, relying instead on TCR beta sequences and their occurrence across donors. Using immunosequencing, the study profiled T cell repertoires from 666 subjects and related those repertoires to cytomegalovirus serostatus. To study patterns of TCR occurrence, a later analysis re-analyzed previously published TCR beta repertoires from 666 donors and added high-resolution HLA genotyping. Across under 500 genotyped donors of the cohort, an average of about 220,000 unique TCR beta nucleotide sequences per donor were sequenced, and around 19% of those sequences were non-productive. Among the roughly 370 genotyped donors, roughly 80% belonged to the genetic ancestry cluster associated with self-reported Caucasian donors.

In total, roughly 670 healthy bone marrow donors made up the cohort. At the time of sampling, all cohort members were nominally healthy, though unrecorded immune exposures were likely present. The donor was CMV seropositive and belonged to the group of 250 to 300 seropositive cohort members. Every donor gave a peripheral blood sample, and the peripheral blood mononuclear cells from that sample were used for TCR beta sequencing. The Qiagen DNeasy Blood Extraction Kit was used to extract genomic DNA from the blood cell samples. The germline V gene specifies SGHVS as CDR1 and FQNEAQ as CDR2. The CDR3 goes from the cysteine to the phenylalanine over 15 residues. This entry keeps only the CDR3 DNA: 45 bases, framed from base 1. General findings and caveats noted by the study authors: A later genetic analysis reported fewer N-insertions in productive TCRs among donors in an Asian-associated ancestry cluster than the approximately 700-donor mean. Because counts were too low, under 20 rarely observed V segments, including chromosome 9 orphons, were left out of the earlier analysis of approximately 580 of the donors. The authors suggested that the approach could potentially be generalized to other disease states and immunological phenotypes. The study gave a list of 150 to 200 TCR beta chains associated with cytomegalovirus. A cluster of highly shared sequence variants was judged likely to be a technical artifact of the sequencing pipeline. A later analysis reported that several top co-occurrence clusters appeared linked to parvovirus B19, influenza, CMV and Epstein-Barr virus. The 87-base-pair reads could not distinguish some IMGT-functional V segments, including TRBV6-2 and TRBV6-3, so those segments were excluded. In an earlier analysis of roughly 560 of the donors, most TCR beta V segments were observed in productive rearrangements about 87% or about 30% of the time, broadly matching IMGT annotations. Assigning TCR associations to individual alleles was difficult when HLA alleles, especially DR and DQ, strongly co-occurred. Correlated functional status among segregating V segments might reflect linkage disequilibrium, but an unknown experimental factor could not be ruled out. In a later analysis, TCR association rates were found to vary across HLA loci, with the most associated TCRs seen for DRB1 alleles and the fewest for HLA-C alleles. In a later analysis, HLA-associated TCR beta chains showed more clonal expansion and lower generation probabilities than non-associated chains that were equally common. Because HLA typing was missing for some donors at each locus, association tests included only the typed subset. This cohort had only TCR beta chains sequenced, and the lack of alpha or paired-chain data limited which features could be detected. Roughly uniform sequencing depth across donors was assumed in presence/absence analyses, although this assumption may not hold. The classifier was reported to diagnose cytomegalovirus status with high specificity and sensitivity in both the original cohort and the validation cohort. Most TCR sequences were seen in very few donors, while some public TCRs were found in many individuals. According to a later analysis, most CMV-associated TCR beta chains appeared to be HLA-restricted, and the HLA associations seemed to be driven largely by CMV exposure. A few of the identified cytomegalovirus-associated TCR beta chains were confirmed in vitro to be specific for cytomegalovirus antigens. At a false discovery rate of 0.05, a later analysis linked 16,000 or so TCR beta sequences to specific HLA alleles. CMV serostatus was the only immune exposure information available for the cohort. V-gene and J-gene trimming of TCR beta chains was associated with a missense DCLRE1C variant in a later genetic analysis, and the association was replicated in an independent cohort. A further reported finding was that TCR beta sequences accurately predicted the HLA-A and HLA-B alleles for most subjects in the first cohort.

The library was obtained by the immunoSEQ multiplex PCR assay. The multiplex PCR relied on a mix of 60 forward primers for TCR Vbeta segments and 13 reverse primers for TCR Jbeta segments. A multiplex PCR assay on genomic DNA amplified the CDR3 region of rearranged TCR beta genes. Amplified TCR beta libraries were sequenced as 87-base-pair reads on the Illumina HiSeq System. As for the authors' bioinformatics: A later analysis tallied roughly 76 million unique TCR beta chains across the 550 to 850 repertoires, and about 10 million of those chains were shared by two or more donors. Raw reads were error-corrected and collapsed into unique sequences by a nearest-neighbor algorithm in which closely related sequences were merged to remove PCR and sequencing errors. Alignment of CDR3 sequences to IMGT reference sequences was used to assign V, D and J gene segments. For a sequence to be retained, a match of at least six nucleotides to both a V gene segment and a J gene segment was required. A rearrangement was called productive if the CDR3 had no stop codons and remained in frame with V and J, and every other rearrangement was called non-productive. CDR3 was defined according to IMGT convention as the region running from the second conserved V-encoded cysteine to the conserved J-encoded phenylalanine. The earlier analysis of roughly 590 of the donors excluded sequences that lacked an unambiguous match to a single V gene segment. An earlier analysis of 500 to 700 of the donors classified V segments as functional when productive rearrangements were above 56.7% and as segregating when the standard deviation between donors was above 5%. A statistical classification framework was developed to diagnose cytomegalovirus status using the catalog of TCR beta chain sequences. V and J gene assignment, in a later analysis, came from comparing TCR nucleotide sequences with IMGT/GENE-DB human TR gene sequences. In a later analysis, CDR3 sequences and most-parsimonious VDJ recombination scenarios were assigned using the TCRdist pipeline. A later analysis defined each TCR beta chain by its CDR3 amino acid sequence plus V-gene family, and excluded reads lacking a unique V-gene family. To address suspected cross-contamination and a sequencing artifact, a later analysis removed some 620 highly shared, low-generation-probability nucleotide sequences. In a later analysis, a clonal expansion index for each public chain was calculated from normalized within-repertoire ranks of inferred template counts. Generation probabilities in a later analysis came from a VDJ recombination model fitted to out-of-frame rearrangements, and those results were checked against IGoR. Hypergeometric tests were used in a later analysis to score TCR-TCR, TCR-HLA and TCR-CMV co-occurrence, with a repertoire-size bias correction applied to the TCR pairs. In a later analysis, false discovery rates were estimated by permuting HLA or CMV assignments 20 times. In a later analysis, co-occurring TCRs were grouped using DBSCAN, with TCRdist sequence similarity added in when clustering inside HLA-allele-positive subsets. Repertoires with fewer than 30,000 or more than 120,000 public chains were left out of co-occurrence clustering, as were about 5 repertoires with anomalous nucleotide sharing. TCRdb provides this immuneACCESS table in a form limited to in-frame rearrangements. Some clones are lacking; in checked studies, under half of them reflect an unresolved V gene, and why the rest are absent is not known. V, J and clone size were drawn from that table, and D and trimming were deduced from the DNA. In this sample the table shows tens of thousands of clones, 55% to 80% of which occur a single time. The ten largest clonotypes hold less than 9% of the sample.

The chain couples TRBV7-8 to TRBJ2-5; a weak D assignment points to TRBD2 (7 bases agree). The assigned J gene may be wrong: the sequence end matches TRBJ2-7 better. The clonotype originates from a man aged 35 to 55 in good health and CMV-seropositive. Sample: PBMCs. The DNA reads as follows: TGTGCCAGCAGCTTAGAGGGGGGGCAGATGTACGAGCAGTACTTC. Translated, it gives CASSLEGGQMYEQYF.